The following is a T cell receptor beta chain sequence with its context. Antigen specificity is unknown. This specimen comes from a study of T cell responses to AZD1222 COVID-19 vaccine. Findings and limits, study-wide: Reportedly, nearly half of unique spike TCRs recognized epitopes outside B.1.351/B.1.1.7 mutations. The span of vaccine-associated CD4 TCRs extended across spike, with dominance at 160-218 and 743-854. Breadth and depth of Spike-specific TCRs rose after two AZD1222 doses.

TCRdb's copy holds only in-frame clones and misses some; the assay was immunoSEQ multiplex PCR. The sample lists 120,000 to 150,000 clones; around 90% were seen once. With 6 bases clipped from V and 4 bases from J, the junction kept 14 bases outside the gene matches. The CDR3 extends over 16 amino acids. The V gene's germline CDR1 is SNHLY and CDR2 FYNNEI. The gene calls are TRBV2 and TRBJ1-2; 7 positions agree with TRBD1. This receptor was taken from an adult in good health. The material was peripheral blood, obtained on day 0 of AZD1222 vaccination. The CDR3, as DNA: TGTGCCAGCAGCCCCCAACCTCGACAGGGAGGCTATGGCTACACCTTC. This translates into CASSPQPRQGGYGYTF.